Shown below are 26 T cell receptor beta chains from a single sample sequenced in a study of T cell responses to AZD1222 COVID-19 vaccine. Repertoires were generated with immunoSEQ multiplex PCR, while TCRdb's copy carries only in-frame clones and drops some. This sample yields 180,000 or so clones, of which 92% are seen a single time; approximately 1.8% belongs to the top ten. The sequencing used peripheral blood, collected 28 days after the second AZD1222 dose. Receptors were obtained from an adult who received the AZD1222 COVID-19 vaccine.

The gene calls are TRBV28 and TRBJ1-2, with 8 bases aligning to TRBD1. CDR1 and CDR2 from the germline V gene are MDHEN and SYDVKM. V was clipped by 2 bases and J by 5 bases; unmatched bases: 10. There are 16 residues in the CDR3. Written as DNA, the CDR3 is TGTGCCAGCAGTTTAAGAGGACAGGGAAAGGGTTATGGCTACACCTTC. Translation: CASSLRGQGKGYGYTF.

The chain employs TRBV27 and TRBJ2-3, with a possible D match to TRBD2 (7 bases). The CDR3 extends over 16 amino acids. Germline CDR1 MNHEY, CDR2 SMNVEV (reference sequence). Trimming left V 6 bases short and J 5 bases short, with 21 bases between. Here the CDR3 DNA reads TGTGCCAGCAGCCCTCGACACGGGGGGCAAGTAGATACGCAGTATTTT. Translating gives CASSPRHGGQVDTQYF.

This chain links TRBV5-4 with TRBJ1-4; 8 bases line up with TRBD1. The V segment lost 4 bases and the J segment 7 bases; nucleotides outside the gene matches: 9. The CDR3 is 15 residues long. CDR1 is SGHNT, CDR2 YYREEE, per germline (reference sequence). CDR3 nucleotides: TGTGCCAGCAGCCTCGGACAGGGCGTGGGTGAAAAACTGTTTTTT. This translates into CASSLGQGVGEKLFF.

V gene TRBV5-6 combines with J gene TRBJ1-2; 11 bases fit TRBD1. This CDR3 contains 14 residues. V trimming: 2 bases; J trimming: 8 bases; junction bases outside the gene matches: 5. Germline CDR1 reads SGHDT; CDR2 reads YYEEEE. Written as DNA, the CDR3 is TGTGCCAGCAGCTTTGGACAGGGGGCTGGGGGCTACACCTTC. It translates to CASSFGQGAGGYTF.

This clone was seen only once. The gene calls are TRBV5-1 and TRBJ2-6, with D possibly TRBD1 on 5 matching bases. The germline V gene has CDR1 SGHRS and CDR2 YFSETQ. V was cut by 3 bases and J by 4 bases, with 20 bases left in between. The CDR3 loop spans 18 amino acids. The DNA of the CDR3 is TGCGCCAGCAGCTCCCCGCGGCCAGGGTCCGCAGGGGCCAACGTCCTGACTTTC. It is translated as CASSSPRPGSAGANVLTF.

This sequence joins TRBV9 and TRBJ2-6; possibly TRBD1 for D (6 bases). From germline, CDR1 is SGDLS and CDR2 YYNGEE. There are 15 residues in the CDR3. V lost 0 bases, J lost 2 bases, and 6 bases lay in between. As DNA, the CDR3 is TGTGCCAGCAGCGTAGAGGGGGCTGGGGCCAACGTCCTGACTTTC. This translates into CASSVEGAGANVLTF.

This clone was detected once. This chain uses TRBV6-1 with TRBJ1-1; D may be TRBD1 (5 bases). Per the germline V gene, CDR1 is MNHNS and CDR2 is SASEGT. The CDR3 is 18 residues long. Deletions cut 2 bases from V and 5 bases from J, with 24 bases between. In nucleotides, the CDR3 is TGTGCCAGCAGTGAAAGGCCTCAAGGGCAGGGAGGAGGAACTGAAGCTTTCTTT. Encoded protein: CASSERPQGQGGGTEAFF.

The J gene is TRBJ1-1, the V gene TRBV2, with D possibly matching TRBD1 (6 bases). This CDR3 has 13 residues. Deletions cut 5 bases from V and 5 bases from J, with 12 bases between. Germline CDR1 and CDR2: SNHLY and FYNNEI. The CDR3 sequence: CASSRTEITEAFF. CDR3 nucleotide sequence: TGTGCCAGCAGTAGGACAGAGATTACTGAAGCTTTCTTT.

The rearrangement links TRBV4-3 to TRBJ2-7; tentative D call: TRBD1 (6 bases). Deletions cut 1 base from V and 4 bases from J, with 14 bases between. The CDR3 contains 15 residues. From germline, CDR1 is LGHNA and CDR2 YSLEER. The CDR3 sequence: CASSQGAGGQYEQYF. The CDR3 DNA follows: TGCGCCAGCAGCCAAGGGGCTGGGGGCCAGTACGAGCAGTACTTC.

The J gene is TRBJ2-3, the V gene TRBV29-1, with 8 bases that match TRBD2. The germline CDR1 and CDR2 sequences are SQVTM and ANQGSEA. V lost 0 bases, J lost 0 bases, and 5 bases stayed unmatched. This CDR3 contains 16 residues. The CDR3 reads CSVEDWASGSTDTQYF. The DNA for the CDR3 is TGCAGCGTTGAAGATTGGGCTAGCGGGAGCACAGATACGCAGTATTTT.

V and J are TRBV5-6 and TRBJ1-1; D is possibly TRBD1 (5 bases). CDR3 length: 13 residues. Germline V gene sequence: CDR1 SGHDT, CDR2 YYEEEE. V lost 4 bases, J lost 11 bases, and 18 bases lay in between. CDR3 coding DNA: TGTGCCAGCAGCACGCGGACCTCAGGGAGGGCTTTCTTT. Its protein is CASSTRTSGRAFF.

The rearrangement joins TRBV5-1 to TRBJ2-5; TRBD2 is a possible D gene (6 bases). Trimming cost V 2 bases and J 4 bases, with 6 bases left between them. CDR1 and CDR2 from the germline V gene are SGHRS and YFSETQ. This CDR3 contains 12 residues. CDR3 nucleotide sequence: TGCGCCAGCAGCTTCGGGGGAGAGACCCAGTACTTC. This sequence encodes CASSFGGETQYF.

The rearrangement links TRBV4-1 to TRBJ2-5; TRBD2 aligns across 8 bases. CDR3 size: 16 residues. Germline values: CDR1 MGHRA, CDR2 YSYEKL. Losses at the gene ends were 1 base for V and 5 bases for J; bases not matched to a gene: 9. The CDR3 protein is CASSQGSGRGRETQYF. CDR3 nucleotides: TGCGCCAGCAGCCAAGGAAGCGGGAGAGGGCGGGAGACCCAGTACTTC.

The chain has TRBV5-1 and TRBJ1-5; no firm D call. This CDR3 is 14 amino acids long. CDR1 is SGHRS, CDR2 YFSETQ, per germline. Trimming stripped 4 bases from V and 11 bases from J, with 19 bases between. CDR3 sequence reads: CASSPGPVGQAQHF. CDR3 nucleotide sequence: TGCGCCAGCAGCCCTGGACCTGTTGGGCAGGCCCAGCATTTT. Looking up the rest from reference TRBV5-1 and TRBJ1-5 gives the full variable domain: KAGVTQTPRYLIKTRGQQVTLSCSPISGHRSVSWYQQTPGQGLQFLFEYFSETQRNKGNFPGRFSGRQFSNSRSEMNVSTLELGDSALYLCASSPGPVGQAQHFGDGTRLSIL.

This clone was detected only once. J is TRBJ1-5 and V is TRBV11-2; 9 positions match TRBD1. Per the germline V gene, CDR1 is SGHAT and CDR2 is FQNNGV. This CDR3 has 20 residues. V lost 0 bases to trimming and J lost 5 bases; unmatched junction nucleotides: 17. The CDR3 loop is CASSLDDGSAPNRGHQPQHF. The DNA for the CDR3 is TGTGCCAGCAGCTTAGATGACGGCTCGGCCCCTAACAGGGGGCATCAGCCCCAGCATTTT.

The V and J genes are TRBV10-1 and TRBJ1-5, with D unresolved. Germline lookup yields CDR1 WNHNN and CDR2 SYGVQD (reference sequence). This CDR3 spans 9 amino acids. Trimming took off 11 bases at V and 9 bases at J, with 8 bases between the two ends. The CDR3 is CAAFPPQHF. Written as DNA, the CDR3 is TGCGCCGCCTTTCCGCCCCAGCATTTT.

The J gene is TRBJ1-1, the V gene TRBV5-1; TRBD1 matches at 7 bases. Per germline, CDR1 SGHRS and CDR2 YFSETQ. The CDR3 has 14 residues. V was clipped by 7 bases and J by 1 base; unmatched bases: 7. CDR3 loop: CASGRQGGNTEAFF. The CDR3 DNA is TGCGCCAGCGGAAGACAGGGCGGGAACACTGAAGCTTTCTTT.

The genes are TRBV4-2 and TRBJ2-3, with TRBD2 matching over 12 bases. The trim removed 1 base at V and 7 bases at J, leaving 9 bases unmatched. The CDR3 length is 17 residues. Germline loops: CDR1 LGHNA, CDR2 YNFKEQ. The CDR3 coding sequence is TGTGCCAGCAGCCAAGGTGTCGCTAGCGGGGGGGCCTATACGCAGTATTTT. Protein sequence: CASSQGVASGGAYTQYF.

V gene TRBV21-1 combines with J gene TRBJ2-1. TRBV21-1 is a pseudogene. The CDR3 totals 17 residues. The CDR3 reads CASSKARSGESYNEQFF. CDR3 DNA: TGTGCCAGCAGCAAAGCGCGGTCGGGCGAGTCCTACAATGAGCAGTTCTTC.

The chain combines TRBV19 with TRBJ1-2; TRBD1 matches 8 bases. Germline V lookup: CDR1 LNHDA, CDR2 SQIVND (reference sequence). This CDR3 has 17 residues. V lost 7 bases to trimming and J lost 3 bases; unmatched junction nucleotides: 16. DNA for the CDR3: TGTGCCAGTACCCCCGGCACCGGACAGGGTGGGTACTATGGCTACACCTTC. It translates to CASTPGTGQGGYYGYTF.

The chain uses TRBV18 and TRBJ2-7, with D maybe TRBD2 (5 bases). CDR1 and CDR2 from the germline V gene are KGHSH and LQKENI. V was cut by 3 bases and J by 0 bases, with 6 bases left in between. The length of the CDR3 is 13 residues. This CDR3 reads CASSPGLSYEQYF. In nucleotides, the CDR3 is TGTGCCAGCTCACCCGGACTCTCCTACGAGCAGTACTTC.

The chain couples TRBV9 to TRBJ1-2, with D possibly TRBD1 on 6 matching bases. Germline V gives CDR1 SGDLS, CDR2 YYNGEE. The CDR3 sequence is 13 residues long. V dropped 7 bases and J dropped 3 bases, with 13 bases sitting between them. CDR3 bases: TGTGCCAGCGCGGGACAAAAGGACTATGGCTACACCTTC. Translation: CASAGQKDYGYTF.

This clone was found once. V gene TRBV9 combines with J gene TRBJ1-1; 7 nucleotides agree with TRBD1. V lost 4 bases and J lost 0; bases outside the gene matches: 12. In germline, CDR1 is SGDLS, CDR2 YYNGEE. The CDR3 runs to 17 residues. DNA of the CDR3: TGTGCCAGCAGCCCTCGGACAGGAACCTTCATGAACACTGAAGCTTTCTTT. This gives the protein CASSPRTGTFMNTEAFF.

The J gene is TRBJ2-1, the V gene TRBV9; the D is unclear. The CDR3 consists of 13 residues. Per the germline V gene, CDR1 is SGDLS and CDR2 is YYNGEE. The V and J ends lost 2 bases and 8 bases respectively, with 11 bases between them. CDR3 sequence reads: CASSVDEAYEQFF. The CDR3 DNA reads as TGTGCCAGCAGCGTTGATGAGGCCTATGAGCAGTTCTTC.

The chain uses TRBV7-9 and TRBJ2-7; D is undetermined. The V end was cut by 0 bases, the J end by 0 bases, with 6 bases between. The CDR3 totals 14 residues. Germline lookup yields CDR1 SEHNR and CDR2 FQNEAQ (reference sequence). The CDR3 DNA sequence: TGTGCCAGCAGCTTAGCGTCCAGCTCCTACGAGCAGTACTTC. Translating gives CASSLASSSYEQYF.

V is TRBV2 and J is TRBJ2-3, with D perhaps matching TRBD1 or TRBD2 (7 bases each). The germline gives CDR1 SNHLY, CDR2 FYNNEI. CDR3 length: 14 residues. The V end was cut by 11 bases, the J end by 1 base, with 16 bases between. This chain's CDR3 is CARGGGGGTDTQYF. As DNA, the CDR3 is TGTGCCCGCGGGGGAGGGGGCGGCACAGATACGCAGTATTTT.